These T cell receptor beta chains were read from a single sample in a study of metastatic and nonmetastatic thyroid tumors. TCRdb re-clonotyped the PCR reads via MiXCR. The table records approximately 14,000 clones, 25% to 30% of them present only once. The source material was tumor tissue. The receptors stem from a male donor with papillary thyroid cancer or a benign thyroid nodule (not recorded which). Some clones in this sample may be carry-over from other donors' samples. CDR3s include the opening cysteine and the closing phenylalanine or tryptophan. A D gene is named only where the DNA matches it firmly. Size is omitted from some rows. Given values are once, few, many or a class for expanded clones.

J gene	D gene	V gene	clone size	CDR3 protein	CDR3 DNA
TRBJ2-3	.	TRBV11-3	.	CASSRTLLSTDTQYF	TGTGCCAGCAGCCGGACTTTACTCAGCACAGATACGCAGTATTTT
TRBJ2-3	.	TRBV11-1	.	CASSPSGDTSTDTQYF	TGTGCCAGCAGCCCTAGTGGTGATACTAGCACAGATACGCAGTATTTT
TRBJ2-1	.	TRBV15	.	CATSREGPTVIYRNEQFF	TGTGCCACCAGCAGAGAAGGTCCTACAGTAATTTATCGAAATGAGCAGTTCTTC
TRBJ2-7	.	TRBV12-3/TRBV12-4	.	CASSTNWGTYEQYF	TGTGCCAGCAGTACTAACTGGGGAACCTACGAGCAGTACTTC
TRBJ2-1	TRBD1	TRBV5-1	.	CASSLEGQGGHEQFF	TGCGCCAGCAGCTTGGAGGGACAGGGAGGCCATGAGCAGTTCTTC
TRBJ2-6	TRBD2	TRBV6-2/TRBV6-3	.	CASSYWGLAAGANVLTF	TGTGCCAGCAGTTATTGGGGACTAGCGGCTGGGGCCAACGTCCTGACTTTC
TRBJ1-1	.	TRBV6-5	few	CASRLNTEAFF	TGTGCCAGTAGATTGAACACTGAAGCTTTCTTT
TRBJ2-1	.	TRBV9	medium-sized	CASSVGGRDNEQFF	TGTGCCAGCAGCGTAGGTGGGAGAGACAATGAGCAGTTCTTC
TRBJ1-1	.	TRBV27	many	CASRAWASASEAFF	TGTGCCAGCAGGGCTTGGGCTTCCGCGTCTGAAGCTTTCTTT
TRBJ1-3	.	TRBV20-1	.	CSARQSGNTIYF	TGCAGTGCTCGACAGTCTGGAAACACCATATATTTT
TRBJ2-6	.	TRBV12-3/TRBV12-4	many	CASRPSGANVLTF	TGTGCCAGTCGGCCCTCTGGGGCCAACGTCCTGACTTTC
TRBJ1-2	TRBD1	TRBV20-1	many	CSASTDRFSYGYTF	TGCAGTGCTAGCACGGACAGGTTTTCTTATGGCTACACCTTC
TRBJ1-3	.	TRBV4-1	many	CASSQDPIGSGNTIYF	TGCGCCAGCAGCCAAGATCCCATCGGGTCTGGAAACACCATATATTTT
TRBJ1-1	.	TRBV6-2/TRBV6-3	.	CASFNREGAEAFF	TGTGCCAGCTTTAACAGGGAAGGCGCTGAAGCTTTCTTT
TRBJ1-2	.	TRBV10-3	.	CAISESGRLGYGYTF	TGTGCCATCAGTGAGTCAGGGCGCCTCGGCTATGGCTACACCTTC
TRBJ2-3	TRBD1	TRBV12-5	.	CASGLGQGARDTQYF	TGTGCTAGTGGCCTTGGGCAGGGGGCTCGCGATACGCAGTATTTT
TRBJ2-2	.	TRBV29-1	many	CSVELGAFGELFF	TGCAGCGTTGAACTGGGGGCGTTCGGGGAGCTGTTTTTT
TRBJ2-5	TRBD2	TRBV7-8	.	CASSLIARGGRQETQYF	TGTGCCAGCAGCTTAATCGCGCGGGGGGGCCGCCAAGAGACCCAGTACTTC
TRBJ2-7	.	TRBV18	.	CASSPRQGRYEQYF	TGTGCCAGCTCACCACGGCAGGGAAGGTACGAGCAGTACTTC
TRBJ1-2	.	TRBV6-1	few	CASREDGYTF	TGTGCCAGCAGGGAGGATGGCTACACCTTC
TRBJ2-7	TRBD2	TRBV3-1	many	CASSQGGGGLSEQYF	TGTGCCAGCAGCCAAGGTGGGGGAGGGCTTAGTGAGCAGTACTTC
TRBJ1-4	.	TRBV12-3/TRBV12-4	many	CASRRFNEKLFF	TGTGCCAGCAGGAGGTTTAATGAAAAACTGTTTTTT
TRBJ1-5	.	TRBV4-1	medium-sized	CASSQDRESPQHF	TGCGCCAGCAGCCAAGACAGGGAGTCTCCCCAGCATTTT
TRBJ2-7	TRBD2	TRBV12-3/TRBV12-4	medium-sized	CASSAGLAAYEQYF	TGTGCCAGCAGCGCAGGGCTAGCGGCCTACGAGCAGTACTTC
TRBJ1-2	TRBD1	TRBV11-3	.	CASSFSTGAAYGYTF	TGTGCCAGCAGCTTTTCGACAGGGGCGGCCTATGGCTACACCTTC
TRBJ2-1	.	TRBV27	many	CASSLLGGHGNEQFF	TGTGCCAGCAGTTTATTGGGGGGGCACGGCAATGAGCAGTTCTTC
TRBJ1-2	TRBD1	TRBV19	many	CASSAGTGVNYGYTF	TGTGCCAGTAGTGCGGGGACAGGGGTTAACTATGGCTACACCTTC
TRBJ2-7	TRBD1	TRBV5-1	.	CASSSGTGGVEQYF	TGCGCCAGCAGCTCCGGGACAGGGGGGGTGGAGCAGTACTTC
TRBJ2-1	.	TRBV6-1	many	CASKGTLSYNEQFF	TGTGCCAGCAAAGGGACTCTCTCCTACAATGAGCAGTTCTTC
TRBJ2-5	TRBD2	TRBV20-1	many	CSARDPLAGDYIKETQYF	TGCAGTGCTAGAGATCCCCTAGCGGGAGATTATATTAAGGAGACCCAGTACTTC
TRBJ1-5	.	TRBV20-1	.	CSARSPHQPQHF	TGCAGTGCTAGATCCCCCCATCAGCCCCAGCATTTT
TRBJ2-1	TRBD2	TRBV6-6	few	CASSYSLAGSYNEQFF	TGTGCCAGCAGTTACTCACTAGCGGGGTCCTACAATGAGCAGTTCTTC
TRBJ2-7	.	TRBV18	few	CASSPVGRTHEQYF	TGTGCCAGCTCCCCGGTGGGTAGGACCCACGAGCAGTACTTC
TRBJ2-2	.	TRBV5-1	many	CASSLAESTELFF	TGCGCCAGCAGCTTAGCTGAGAGTACGGAGCTGTTTTTT
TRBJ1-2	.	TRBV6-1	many	CASSGWGAGGYTF	TGTGCCAGCAGTGGATGGGGGGCTGGTGGCTACACCTTC
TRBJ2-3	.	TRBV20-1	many	CSAPGIGVDTQYF	TGCAGTGCCCCGGGGATTGGTGTTGATACGCAGTATTTT
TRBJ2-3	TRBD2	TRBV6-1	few	CASSERLADGADTQYF	TGTGCCAGCAGTGAGAGACTAGCGGACGGCGCAGATACGCAGTATTTT
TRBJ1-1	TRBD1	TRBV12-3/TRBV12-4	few	CASRPGQGGYTEAFF	TGTGCCAGCAGGCCAGGACAGGGGGGGTACACTGAAGCTTTCTTT
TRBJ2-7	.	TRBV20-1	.	CSAREGYLEGGEQYF	TGCAGTGCTAGAGAAGGATATTTAGAAGGGGGTGAGCAGTACTTC
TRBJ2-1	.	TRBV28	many	CASSFVQKVHEQFF	TGTGCCAGCAGTTTTGTCCAGAAGGTCCATGAGCAGTTCTTC
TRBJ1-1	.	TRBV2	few	CASRGSNTEAFF	TGTGCCAGCAGGGGATCGAACACTGAAGCTTTCTTT
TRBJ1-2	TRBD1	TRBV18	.	CASSPDRGTFYGYTF	TGTGCCAGCTCCCCAGACAGGGGGACTTTCTATGGCTACACCTTC
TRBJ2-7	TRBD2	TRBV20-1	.	CSAREARGGAGPSEQYF	TGCAGTGCTAGAGAAGCCCGTGGAGGAGCGGGACCCAGCGAGCAGTACTTC
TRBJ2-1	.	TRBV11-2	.	CASSLDKGYNEQFF	TGTGCCAGCAGCTTAGATAAGGGCTACAATGAGCAGTTCTTC
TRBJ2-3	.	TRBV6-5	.	CASRSEFLRDTQYF	TGTGCCAGCAGGTCCGAGTTCCTAAGGGATACGCAGTATTTT
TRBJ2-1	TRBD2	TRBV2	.	CASSLKGGSGLAGPSYEQFF	TGTGCCAGCTCACTCAAAGGGGGGTCGGGACTAGCGGGTCCTTCCTATGAGCAGTTCTTC
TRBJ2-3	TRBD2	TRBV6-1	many	CASSQTSGRLGDTQYF	TGTGCCAGCAGTCAGACTAGCGGGAGGCTGGGAGATACGCAGTATTTT
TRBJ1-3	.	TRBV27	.	CASSTSRLGNTIYF	TGTGCCAGCAGTACCAGTCGACTTGGAAACACCATATATTTT
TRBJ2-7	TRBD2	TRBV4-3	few	CASSPLAAGGEQYF	TGCGCCAGCAGCCCCCTGGCAGCGGGAGGCGAGCAGTACTTC
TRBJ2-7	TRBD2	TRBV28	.	CASSTRLAAYEQYF	TGTGCCAGCAGTACCCGGCTAGCGGCTTACGAGCAGTACTTC
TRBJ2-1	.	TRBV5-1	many	CASSGGRSSYNEQFF	TGCGCCAGCAGCGGCGGACGGAGCTCCTACAATGAGCAGTTCTTC
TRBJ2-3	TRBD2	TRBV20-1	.	CSARLAGVQDTQYF	TGCAGTGCTAGGCTAGCGGGTGTCCAAGATACGCAGTATTTT
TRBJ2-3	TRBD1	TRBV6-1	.	CASRGSTGVDTQYF	TGTGCCAGCAGGGGTTCGACAGGGGTGGATACGCAGTATTTT
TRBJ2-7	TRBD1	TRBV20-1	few	CSAPTDRGTFYEQYF	TGCAGTGCTCCTACGGACAGGGGCACTTTCTACGAGCAGTACTTC
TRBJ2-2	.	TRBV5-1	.	CASSPSFSGGQKLRKDF	TGCGCCAGCAGCCCTTCTTTTTCCGGGGGACAAAAACTACGTAAGGATTTT
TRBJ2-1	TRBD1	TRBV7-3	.	CASSLTGTDYNEQFF	TGTGCCAGCAGCTTAACCGGGACAGACTACAATGAGCAGTTCTTC